Given below is one T cell receptor (beta chain) in context. Patients underwent thyroid surgery, and none had received any treatment before it. V lost 6 bases to trimming and J lost 0 bases, with 6 bases between them. The CDR3 extends over 11 amino acids. From germline, CDR1 is DFQATT and CDR2 SNEGSKA (reference sequence). These data are taken from a study of metastatic and nonmetastatic thyroid tumors. With MiXCR, TCRdb called clones anew from the PCR reads. The sample consists of 20,000 to 25,000 clones, around a third of them appearing once. The TCR comes from a male donor with papillary thyroid cancer or a benign thyroid nodule (not recorded which). Some clones in this sample may be carry-over from other donors' samples. J is TRBJ2-7 and V is TRBV20-1; D uncertain. The sequencing sample was made of blood. The CDR3 sequence: CSAGYSYEQYF. The CDR3 coding sequence is TGCAGTGCCGGGTACTCCTACGAGCAGTACTTC.